These T cell receptor beta chains were read from a single sample in a study of cytomegalovirus exposure and HLA in healthy donors. This table comes from immunoSEQ multiplex PCR, and its TCRdb copy is limited to in-frame clones, with some not included. Among about 140,000 clones listed, 88% were seen once. The material sequenced was PBMCs. The receptors shown here come from a woman aged 18 to 35 in good health and CMV-seropositive. Both conserved end residues are part of each CDR3. Clone size is given for some rows only: seen once, a few or many times, or a class if the clone is expanded.

J gene: TRBJ2-3
V gene: TRBV7-9
clone size: few
CDR3 protein: CASSPTSMALGTQYF

J gene: TRBJ1-2
V gene: TRBV6-6
clone size: NA
CDR3 protein: CASSTSGEGRNGYTF

J gene: TRBJ2-5
V gene: TRBV5-4
clone size: NA
CDR3 protein: CASSMTSGGARETQYF

J gene: TRBJ2-7
V gene: TRBV28
clone size: NA
CDR3 protein: CASSLPNRVYEQYF

J gene: TRBJ1-1
V gene: TRBV18
clone size: NA
CDR3 protein: CASSPTGGRTEAFF

J gene: TRBJ2-3
V gene: TRBV19
clone size: NA
CDR3 protein: CASRRGSTDTQYF

J gene: TRBJ1-3
V gene: TRBV28
clone size: NA
CDR3 protein: CASSLYPVTGNTIYF

J gene: TRBJ1-1
V gene: TRBV7-3
clone size: NA
CDR3 protein: CASSLTGVSEAFF

J gene: TRBJ1-1
V gene: TRBV18
clone size: NA
CDR3 protein: CASSPEFTNTEAFF

J gene: TRBJ1-1
V gene: TRBV6-6
clone size: NA
CDR3 protein: CASSPTRDTEAFF

J gene: TRBJ2-1
V gene: TRBV10-3
clone size: NA
CDR3 protein: CAISPSGRQGNEQFF

J gene: TRBJ1-5
V gene: TRBV10-3
clone size: NA
CDR3 protein: CAIRYEGGPQHF

J gene: TRBJ1-2
V gene: TRBV28
clone size: NA
CDR3 protein: CASSLPPTLSYGYTF

J gene: TRBJ1-5
V gene: TRBV2
clone size: few
CDR3 protein: CASRPGTGESQPQHF

J gene: TRBJ2-1
V gene: TRBV28
clone size: NA
CDR3 protein: CASSSLVAPGQRYNEQFF

J gene: TRBJ2-2
V gene: TRBV5-1
clone size: NA
CDR3 protein: CASSQGQGTGELFF

J gene: TRBJ2-7
V gene: TRBV11-3
clone size: NA
CDR3 protein: CASSSTGGYEQYF

J gene: TRBJ1-4
V gene: TRBV5-1
clone size: NA
CDR3 protein: CASSFAVSNEKLFF

J gene: TRBJ2-3
V gene: TRBV19
clone size: NA
CDR3 protein: CASSPGLTLTDTQYF

J gene: TRBJ1-4
V gene: TRBV7-9
clone size: NA
CDR3 protein: CASSLGGGSDEKLFF

J gene: TRBJ2-5
V gene: TRBV29-1
clone size: NA
CDR3 protein: CSVEGLAGTQYF

J gene: TRBJ2-3
V gene: TRBV29-1
clone size: once
CDR3 protein: CSGAGTSGTEPSTDTQYF

J gene: TRBJ1-3
V gene: TRBV30
clone size: NA
CDR3 protein: CAWSIAGRSVLGNTIYF

J gene: TRBJ1-6
V gene: TRBV19
clone size: NA
CDR3 protein: CASNEQGGAGAPLHF

J gene: TRBJ2-1
V gene: TRBV6-1
clone size: NA
CDR3 protein: CASSVLEQPYNEQFF